This TCR beta chain was documented in a study of blood T cell dynamics during melanoma immunotherapy. The CDR3 runs to 14 residues. Trimming cost V 8 bases and J 5 bases, with 15 bases left between them. Germline values: CDR1 MNHEY, CDR2 SMNVEV (reference sequence). The time point was: pre-treatment baseline. This table comes from immunoSEQ multiplex PCR, and its TCRdb copy is limited to in-frame clones, with some not included. Here the sample spans around 20,000 clones, over 85% being singletons. The V and J genes are TRBV27 and TRBJ2-2; D may be TRBD1 (8 bases). This specimen consisted of blood, obtained from a patient treated with checkpoint blockade. The receptor's source is a human donor with melanoma. In nucleotides, the CDR3 is TGTGCCAGCGGCGGACAGGGAGGGACCGGGGAGCTGTTTTTT. Translation: CASGGQGGTGELFF.